This T cell receptor beta chain was identified during a study of beta chain features in type 1 diabetes. Study conclusions and caveats: TCRB CDR3s were moderately but significantly shorter in Type 1 diabetes patients in all four CD4+ subsets.

Sorting based on CD45RO/CCR7/CD25/CD127/CD95/CD27 separated CD4+ naive, central memory, regulatory and stem cell-like memory cells. Expressed TCRB transcripts were sequenced because the isolated RNA had all been reverse transcribed beforehand. The data were produced by immunoSEQ multiplex PCR, yet TCRdb's version contains in-frame clones alone and is incomplete. The table shows around 250,000 clones, with 13% to 15% occurring only once. Notes on this clone: Its antigen is unknown.

V was cut by 5 bases and J by 8 bases, with 10 bases left in between. Germline values: CDR1 SEHNR, CDR2 FQNEAQ (reference sequence). The CDR3 runs to 12 residues. Sequenced material: naive CD4+ T cells from blood. This TCR was sampled from a man aged 30 to 45 with type 1 diabetes. V and J are TRBV7-9 and TRBJ2-1; maybe TRBD2 (5 bases). The CDR3 here is CASSPREDEQFF. In DNA form, the CDR3 reads TGTGCCAGCAGCCCGAGGGAAGATGAGCAGTTCTTC.